This entry is about one T cell receptor (beta chain). What it binds is unknown. The study separated CD4+ cells into CD45RA+ naive and CD45RA-negative memory subsets. V was pared by 6 bases and J by 7 bases, with 23 bases of the junction left unmatched. Germline CDR1 is KGHSH and CDR2 is LQKENI. The CDR3 is 20 amino acids. This specimen comes from a study of shared clonotypes between healthy human individuals. Study-wide background: Per donor, three plates held CD4 naive cells, three held CD4 memory, two held CD8 naive and one held CD8 memory.

Some clones are missing from TCRdb's copy, which holds only in-frame ones; the method was immunoSEQ multiplex PCR. The sample carries approximately 1.4 million clones, approximately 98% recorded once. Study-level findings and limits: In contrast to clonotypes shared by all four donors, non-shared clonotypes had lower generation probabilities. With a handful of donors compared, around 5.4% of naive CD4 clonotypes were shared.

Sequenced: naive CD4+ T cells sorted from blood. Noted subset: CD45RA+ positively selected. The receptor comes from a man aged 25-45 years in good health. This rearrangement joins TRBV18 to TRBJ2-2, with TRBD2 matching over 10 bases. Written as DNA, the CDR3 is TGTGCCAGCTCTCCCATCCCAGGATCTAGCGGGAGTAAGATGCGCGGGGAGCTGTTTTTT. It codes for CASSPIPGSSGSKMRGELFF.